This TCR beta chain originates from a study of blood T cell repertoires in COVID-19 (dated by TCRdb to the early 2020s). Describing the broader study: ImmuneRACE Cohort 3 recovered participants were defined by two consecutive negative NP/OP PCR tests, healthcare professional clearance, or symptom resolution. The sample metadata nearly always contained a de-identified subject ID, COVID-19 status, age in years and sex. Samples were obtained from the ongoing ImmuneRACE study (first 160 participants) and from 1,254 subjects provided by 6 global collaborators. The repertoires were released in a freely available public database intended as a resource for research on the immune response to SARS-CoV-2. Where available, HLA class I and class II types were taken from metadata supplied by the sample provider and were not determined by assay-based typing. The collaborator samples originated in the United States, Italy and Spain and spanned the acute and convalescent phases of COVID-19. The prospective study material was composed of cDNA or gDNA derived from T cells, B-cell-depleted T cells, or PBMCs. Deeply sampled blood TCRbeta repertoires from subjects exposed to, actively infected with, or recovered from COVID-19 were included in the dataset.

TCRbeta CDR3 regions were amplified from genomic DNA using the immunoSEQ Assay, a bias-controlled multiplex PCR. The study's processing was this. The number of nucleated cells in each sample was estimated by amplification of reference gene primers within the assay. Sequence reads were collapsed and filtered to measure the absolute abundance of every unique TCRbeta CDR3 rearrangement. For each sample, productive Simpson clonality was calculated as the square root of Simpson's diversity index over productive rearrangements. In TCRdb, the immuneACCESS table is reduced to in-frame sequences with V and J assigned. These tables do not hold every clone; where another copy was compared, an unresolved V gene accounts for under half, and the others remain unexplained. V and J calls and clone size are as listed in that table; D and trimming were resolved from the DNA. The sample table contains fewer than 350,000 clones; only one count was recorded for around 90% of them. 2% to 2.5% of the sample comes from the top ten.

In the prospective study, participants were roughly 18 to 100 years old, resided in 24 geographic areas of the United States, and were enrolled through a virtual design. In the prospective study, participants were assigned to cohorts based on the clinical history participants reported in a screening survey and a study questionnaire. Mobile phlebotomists in the prospective study collected whole blood, serum and a nasopharyngeal or oropharyngeal swab from every participant. Over a roughly 2-month period, participants in the prospective study had the option of providing additional blood draws and questionnaires. Before DNA extraction, blood samples from the prospective study were shipped at room temperature or frozen. For this clone: Its antigen is still unknown. Per-base qualities were not stored, and no clone one base away is much larger.

General findings and caveats noted by the study authors: How much clinical and demographic metadata was included differed by source and by participant, and the metadata was provided uncurated.

This TCR was sampled from a woman between 55 and 75 years old in a cohort exposed to, infected with or recovered from COVID-19 (not recorded which). The material sequenced was PBMCs or T cells enriched from blood (not recorded which).

Here is the DNA: TGCAGCGTTGTGGGAGACGGGGAGCTGTTTTTT. It is translated as CSVVGDGELFF. The rearrangement joined TRBV29-1 to TRBJ2-2; the D region possibly corresponds to TRBD2 (5 bases align). V is clipped by 4 bases and J by 7 bases, and the sequence between their germline boundaries is 7 bases long. Reading the germline V gene gives CDR1 SQVTM and CDR2 ANQGSEA. Measured from the cysteine to the phenylalanine, the CDR3 is 11 residues long. Only the CDR3 DNA stays, 33 bases, in frame from base 1.